The sequence of this TCR beta chain was determined in a study of blood T cell repertoires in COVID-19. Repertoires were generated with immunoSEQ multiplex PCR, while TCRdb's copy carries only in-frame clones and drops some. This table has fewer than 350,000 clones, roughly 85% appearing once. The ends lost 4 bases at V and 1 base at J; junction bases unmatched: 7. CDR1 and CDR2 (germline): MDHEN, SYDVKM. The CDR3 runs to 19 residues. Input material: PBMCs or T cells enriched from blood (not recorded which). This clonotype was obtained from a young woman who had been exposed to COVID-19. This rearrangement joins TRBV28 to TRBJ2-2, with TRBD2 matching 15 bases. The CDR3 spells CASSSPGLAGGLNTGELFF. CDR3 bases: TGTGCCAGCAGTTCTCCGGGACTAGCGGGAGGTTTGAACACCGGGGAGCTGTTTTTT.